This TCR beta chain was sequenced during a study of cytomegalovirus exposure and HLA in healthy donors. Looked up from germline, CDR1 is WNHNN and CDR2 is SYGVQD (reference sequence). The V gene end was trimmed by 3 bases and the J gene end by 2 bases; junction bases not matched to a gene: 5. The CDR3 consists of 15 residues. The PCR ran on 60 Vbeta and 13 Jbeta primers. The method was immunoSEQ multiplex PCR; TCRdb's version includes in-frame clones alone and lacks a portion of them. The sample includes around 130,000 clones, about three quarters of them seen just once. The TCR originated in a man aged 40-49 years in good health and CMV-seronegative. Sequences were obtained from PBMCs. V and J are TRBV10-1 and TRBJ2-3; the match to TRBD1 covers 7 bases. For the CDR3, the DNA is TGCGCCAGCAGTGACGGGACAGCAAACACAGATACGCAGTATTTT. Translated: CASSDGTANTDTQYF.